This T cell receptor beta chain was profiled in a study of control samples from healthy donors and cancer patients. V lost 0 bases and J 3 bases, leaving 16 bases between the germline ends. Germline CDR1 reads KGHDR; CDR2 reads SFDVKD. The CDR3 extends over 17 amino acids. Using immunoSEQ multiplex PCR, the repertoire was profiled, and TCRdb retains in-frame clones only, with some absent. The repertoire holds 120,000 or so clones, with approximately 88% as singletons. This receptor was identified in a man in his fifties in good health. V and J are TRBV24-1 and TRBJ2-5; D may match TRBD1 or TRBD2 (5 bases each). Sequencing used blood. CDR3 amino acids: CATSDLGGQGVKETQYF. CDR3 nucleotide sequence: TGTGCCACCAGTGATTTGGGGGGTCAGGGCGTGAAAGAGACCCAGTACTTC.